This TCR beta chain comes out of a study of cytomegalovirus exposure and HLA in healthy donors. Study-wide results and caveats: When a later analysis was performed, an Asian-associated ancestry cluster reportedly had fewer N-insertions than the approximately 700-donor mean. It is likely that the observed cluster of highly shared sequence variants was a sequencing artifact. It was reported that TCR beta sequences correctly inferred the HLA-A and HLA-B alleles for most subjects.

Concerning this clone itself: What it recognizes is unknown.

The primer mix had 60 Vbeta and 13 Jbeta primers. Sequencing used immunoSEQ multiplex PCR; TCRdb keeps in-frame clones, though not all of them. The sample has 150,000 to 200,000 clones. Germline V lookup: CDR1 KGHSH, CDR2 LQKENI. The CDR3 extends over 15 amino acids. V dropped 6 bases and J dropped 4 bases, with 16 bases sitting between them. Source material: PBMCs. The receptor was derived from a man younger than 45 in good health and CMV-seronegative. The chain is built from TRBV18 and TRBJ2-1; unclear D gene. The CDR3 DNA follows: TGTGCCAGCTCCCCGCCCGCGGAACCATACAATGAGCAGTTCTTC. Translating it yields CASSPPAEPYNEQFF.